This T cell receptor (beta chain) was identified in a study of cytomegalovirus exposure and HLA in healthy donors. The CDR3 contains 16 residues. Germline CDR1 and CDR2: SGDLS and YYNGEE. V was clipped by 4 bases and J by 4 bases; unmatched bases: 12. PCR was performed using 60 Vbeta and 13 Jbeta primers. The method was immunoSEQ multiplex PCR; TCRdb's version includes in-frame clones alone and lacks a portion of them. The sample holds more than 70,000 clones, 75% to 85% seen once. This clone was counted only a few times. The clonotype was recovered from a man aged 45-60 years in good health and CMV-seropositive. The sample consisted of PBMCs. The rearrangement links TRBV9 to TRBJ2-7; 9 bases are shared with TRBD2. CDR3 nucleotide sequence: TGTGCCAGCAGCACTGAGGGGGCGGGAGGGCCGTACGAGCAGTACTTC. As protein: CASSTEGAGGPYEQYF.